Listed here are 13 T cell receptor beta chains from one sample, sequenced in a study of blood T cell repertoires in COVID-19. TCRdb keeps only in-frame clones here, not all; method: immunoSEQ multiplex PCR. The table lists 210,000 or so clones, about 90% of them singletons. Sequencing was done on a sample of peripheral blood. These receptors all come from a middle-aged man with active or convalescent COVID-19.

The J gene is TRBJ2-1, the V gene TRBV9; TRBD2 matches 7 bases. The germline V gene has CDR1 SGDLS and CDR2 YYNGEE. V was clipped by 0 bases and J by 5 bases; unmatched bases: 14. There are 18 residues in the CDR3. The CDR3: CASSVGRGVTVENNEQFF. The CDR3 DNA reads TGTGCCAGCAGCGTAGGCCGGGGGGTCACGGTAGAAAACAATGAGCAGTTCTTC.

The chain links TRBV11-2 to TRBJ2-7; 10 positions match TRBD2. After removal of 5 bases from V and 6 bases from J, the junction contained 16 bases not matched to a gene. Per the germline V gene, CDR1 is SGHAT and CDR2 is FQNNGV. The CDR3 sequence is 17 residues long. The CDR3 protein is CASSGPLLLAGSGEQYF. CDR3 DNA: TGTGCCAGCAGCGGACCACTCCTACTAGCGGGGTCTGGCGAGCAGTACTTC.

This clone was found once. This chain links TRBV4-1 with TRBJ1-6; D uncertain. The V and J ends lost 0 bases and 2 bases respectively, with 11 bases between them. The length of the CDR3 is 17 residues. Germline CDR1 reads MGHRA; CDR2 reads YSYEKL. CDR3 protein: CASSQDLGQTYNSPLHF. The CDR3 DNA is TGCGCCAGCAGCCAAGATCTAGGCCAAACCTATAATTCACCCCTCCACTTT.

This sequence joins TRBV5-5 and TRBJ2-7, with 10 positions matching TRBD2. The CDR3 consists of 16 residues. Trimming cost V 0 bases and J 5 bases; bases outside gene matches: 8. Germline V gene lookup returns CDR1 SGHKS and CDR2 YYEKEE (reference sequence). The CDR3 here is CASSLEGSGRTNEQYF. The CDR3 DNA reads TGTGCCAGCAGCTTGGAAGGTAGCGGGAGGACCAACGAGCAGTACTTC. Together with reference TRBV5-5 and TRBJ2-7, the CDR3 gives the full variable domain: DAGVTQSPTHLIKTRGQQVTLRCSPISGHKSVSWYQQVLGQGPQFIFQYYEKEERGRGNFPDRFSARQFPNYSSELNVNALLLGDSALYLCASSLEGSGRTNEQYFGPGTRLTVT.

V usage is TRBV7-9 and J usage is TRBJ1-6; 7 bases map to TRBD1. The CDR3 loop spans 18 amino acids. The ends lost 1 base at V and 6 bases at J; junction bases unmatched: 12. Germline CDR1 reads SEHNR; CDR2 reads FQNEAQ (reference sequence). In DNA form, the CDR3 reads TGTGCCAGCAGCTTAGACCACGAACTGCAGGGGGGTAATTCACCCCTCCACTTT. It is translated as CASSLDHELQGGNSPLHF.

The chain links TRBV18 to TRBJ1-2; no definite D call. Deletions cut 0 bases from V and 7 bases from J, with 6 bases between. The germline V gene encodes CDR1 KGHSH and CDR2 LQKENI. The CDR3 totals 12 residues. The CDR3 loop reads CASSPPGSGYTF. The CDR3 bases are TGTGCCAGCTCACCACCGGGCAGTGGCTACACCTTC.

V usage is TRBV30 and J usage is TRBJ1-2; perhaps TRBD1 as D (6 bases). CDR1 GTSNPN and CDR2 SVGIG come from the germline V gene (reference sequence). The V end lost 0 bases, the J end lost 6 bases, and 14 bases lay between the germline ends. The CDR3 has 14 amino acids. This CDR3 reads CAWSVLGAGDGYTF. The CDR3 DNA reads TGTGCCTGGAGTGTACTGGGGGCAGGGGATGGCTACACCTTC.

V usage is TRBV7-6 and J usage is TRBJ2-5, with 7 bases identical to TRBD2. J gave up 3 bases and V 0 bases, and 4 bases lay outside the gene matches. CDR1 and CDR2 from the germline V gene are SGHVS and FNYEAQ. The CDR3 has 15 amino acids. CDR3 nucleotide sequence: TGTGCCAGCAGCTTAGCGGCTAGCGGAGAAGAGACCCAGTACTTC. Protein product: CASSLAASGEETQYF.

This clone has just one count. The chain has TRBV11-2 and TRBJ2-3, with D tentatively TRBD2 (5 bases). Trimming removed 5 bases from V and 0 bases from J, with 9 bases in between. Germline V gene sequence: CDR1 SGHAT, CDR2 FQNNGV. This CDR3 comprises 14 residues. The CDR3 here is CASSPDWSTDTQYF. CDR3 coding DNA: TGTGCCAGCAGCCCGGACTGGAGCACAGATACGCAGTATTTT.

This chain uses TRBV5-1 with TRBJ2-1; 7 bases are shared with TRBD1. The J segment lost 7 bases and the V segment lost 0 bases, leaving 7 bases of the junction unmatched. Germline assignment: CDR1 SGHRS and CDR2 YFSETQ. This CDR3 has 15 residues. CDR3 in DNA: TGCGCCAGCAGCTTGGGACAGGGTTTGTCGAATGAGCAGTTCTTC. Translating gives CASSLGQGLSNEQFF. Together with reference TRBV5-1 and TRBJ2-1, the CDR3 gives the full variable domain: KAGVTQTPRYLIKTRGQQVTLSCSPISGHRSVSWYQQTPGQGLQFLFEYFSETQRNKGNFPGRFSGRQFSNSRSEMNVSTLELGDSALYLCASSLGQGLSNEQFFGPGTRLTVL.

The CDR3 sequence is CASSEGPGQGRSPLHF. DNA for the CDR3: TGCGCCAGCAGTGAAGGTCCGGGACAGGGACGATCACCCCTCCACTTT. This chain joins TRBV10-2 and TRBJ1-6; 9 bases align to TRBD1. The CDR3 has 16 residues. V trimming: 3 bases; J trimming: 10 bases; junction bases outside the gene matches: 10. Per the germline V gene, CDR1 is WSHSY and CDR2 is SAAADI.

This clone was seen a single time. The gene calls are TRBV2 and TRBJ2-7, with TRBD1 identical over 8 bases. V was clipped by 5 bases and J by 3 bases; unmatched bases: 6. Germline CDR1 SNHLY, CDR2 FYNNEI. This CDR3 contains 14 residues. CDR3 loop: CASSRTGTGYEQYF. DNA for the CDR3: TGTGCCAGCAGTAGGACAGGGACGGGCTACGAGCAGTACTTC.

The V gene is TRBV2, the J gene TRBJ2-2, with TRBD2 identical over 9 bases. The trim removed 3 bases at V and 2 bases at J, leaving 7 bases unmatched. The germline CDR1 and CDR2 sequences are SNHLY and FYNNEI. This CDR3 region has 17 residues. The CDR3 spells CASSEIAGDLNTGELFF. DNA for the CDR3: TGTGCCAGCAGTGAGATAGCGGGGGACCTTAACACCGGGGAGCTGTTTTTT.